The text below deals with one TCR beta chain. The antigen is unknown. The data were taken from a study of T cell responses to AZD1222 COVID-19 vaccine. Study outcomes and limitations: Regions 160-218 and 743-854 held dominance among vaccine-associated CD4 TCRs, which spanned spike. Just a handful of AZD1222 recipients tested seropositive at baseline. Donors were largely white British and mainly female; clonal diversity was possibly underestimated.

This CDR3 is 14 amino acids long. Trimming left V 7 bases short and J 2 bases short, with 15 bases between. Germline values: CDR1 MNHEY, CDR2 SMNVEV (reference sequence). TCRdb's copy holds only in-frame clones and misses some; the assay was immunoSEQ multiplex PCR. In the table there are more than 85,000 clones, roughly 85% of which are singletons. Sequenced here: peripheral blood, sampled on day 0 of AZD1222 vaccination. The V call is TRBV27, the J call TRBJ2-7; D assignment may be TRBD1 or TRBD2 (5 bases each). This receptor was taken from an adult in good health. CDR3 in DNA: TGTGCCAGCACCTCGGGACGGAGGCCCTACGAGCAGTACTTC. This encodes CASTSGRRPYEQYF.